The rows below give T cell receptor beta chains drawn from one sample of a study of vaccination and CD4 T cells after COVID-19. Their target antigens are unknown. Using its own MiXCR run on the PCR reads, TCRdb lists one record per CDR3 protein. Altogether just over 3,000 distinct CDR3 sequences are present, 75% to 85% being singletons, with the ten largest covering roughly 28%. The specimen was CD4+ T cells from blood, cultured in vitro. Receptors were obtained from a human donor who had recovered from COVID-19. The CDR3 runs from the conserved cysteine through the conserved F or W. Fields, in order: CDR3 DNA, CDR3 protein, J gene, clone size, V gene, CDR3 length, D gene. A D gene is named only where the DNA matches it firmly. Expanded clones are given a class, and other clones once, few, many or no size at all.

cdr3_nt: TGCAGTGCTAGAGAGGGAGGACGTCCCTATGGCTACACCTTC
cdr3_aa: CSAREGGRPYGYTF
j_call: TRBJ1-2
clone_size: NA
v_call: TRBV20-1
cdr3_length: 14
d_call: NA

cdr3_nt: TGCGCCAGCAGCTCCCCGACGGATCAGCCCCAGCATTTT
cdr3_aa: CASSSPTDQPQHF
j_call: TRBJ1-5
clone_size: NA
v_call: TRBV5-1
cdr3_length: 13
d_call: NA

cdr3_nt: TGTGCCAGCAGCTTAAACATAGACCCCCAGGAGCAGTACTTC
cdr3_aa: CASSLNIDPQEQYF
j_call: TRBJ2-7
clone_size: NA
v_call: TRBV11-2
cdr3_length: 14
d_call: NA

cdr3_nt: TGTGCCAGCGGCAAACAGGGCCTGGGGGAAAAACTGTTTTTT
cdr3_aa: CASGKQGLGEKLFF
j_call: TRBJ1-4
clone_size: NA
v_call: TRBV6-1
cdr3_length: 14
d_call: NA

cdr3_nt: TGCGCCAGCAGCTTACTAGCGGGGGGCGCGTACAATGAGCAGTTCTTC
cdr3_aa: CASSLLAGGAYNEQFF
j_call: TRBJ2-1
clone_size: NA
v_call: TRBV7-9
cdr3_length: 16
d_call: TRBD2

cdr3_nt: TGTGCCTGGAGTGTACGGAATCCCAAAGGTGAAGCTTTCTTT
cdr3_aa: CAWSVRNPKGEAFF
j_call: TRBJ1-1
clone_size: NA
v_call: TRBV30
cdr3_length: 14
d_call: NA

cdr3_nt: TGTGCCAGCAGTTACTCGCCAGGTTCTGGGGCCAACGTCCTGACTTTC
cdr3_aa: CASSYSPGSGANVLTF
j_call: TRBJ2-6
clone_size: NA
v_call: TRBV6-5
cdr3_length: 16
d_call: NA

cdr3_nt: TGCAGTGCGCTCATGAACACTGAAGCTTTCTTT
cdr3_aa: CSALMNTEAFF
j_call: TRBJ1-1
clone_size: few
v_call: TRBV20-1
cdr3_length: 11
d_call: NA

cdr3_nt: TGCAGTGCTAGTACCCAGGGTATAGGGACAGATACGCAGTATTTT
cdr3_aa: CSASTQGIGTDTQYF
j_call: TRBJ2-3
clone_size: once
v_call: TRBV20-1
cdr3_length: 15
d_call: NA

cdr3_nt: TGTGCCAGTAGCGACGGTTCCTCCTACGAGCAGTACTTC
cdr3_aa: CASSDGSSYEQYF
j_call: TRBJ2-7
clone_size: NA
v_call: TRBV19
cdr3_length: 13
d_call: NA

cdr3_nt: TGTGCCAGCAGTCGCGGGACAGGGCCGAACACTGAAGCTTTCTTT
cdr3_aa: CASSRGTGPNTEAFF
j_call: TRBJ1-1
clone_size: NA
v_call: TRBV6-1
cdr3_length: 15
d_call: TRBD1

cdr3_nt: TGTGCCAGCAGGATCGGGTCCTCTAATGAAAAACTGTTTTTT
cdr3_aa: CASRIGSSNEKLFF
j_call: TRBJ1-4
clone_size: NA
v_call: TRBV25-1
cdr3_length: 14
d_call: NA

cdr3_nt: TGCGCCAGCAGCGTGACACAGGGATTCGACGAGCAGTACTTC
cdr3_aa: CASSVTQGFDEQYF
j_call: TRBJ2-7
clone_size: few
v_call: TRBV5-1
cdr3_length: 14
d_call: NA